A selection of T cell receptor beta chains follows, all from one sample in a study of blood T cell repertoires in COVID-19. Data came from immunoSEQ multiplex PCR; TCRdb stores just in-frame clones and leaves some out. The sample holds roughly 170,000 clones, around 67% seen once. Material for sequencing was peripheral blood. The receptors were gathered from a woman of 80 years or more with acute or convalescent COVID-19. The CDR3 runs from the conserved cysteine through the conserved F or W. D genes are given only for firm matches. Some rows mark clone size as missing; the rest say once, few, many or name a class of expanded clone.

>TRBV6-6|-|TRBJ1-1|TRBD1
TGTGCCAGCACCCTAGAGGACAGGGGAGCTGAAGCTTTCTTT
CASTLEDRGAEAFF
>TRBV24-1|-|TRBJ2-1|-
TGTGCCACCAGTGCCCTGGGGGACTTAGGTTACAATGAGCAGTTCTTC
CATSALGDLGYNEQFF
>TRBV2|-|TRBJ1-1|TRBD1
TGTGCCAGCAGTGAAAGGGACAGGGACGGGACTGAAGCTTTCTTT
CASSERDRDGTEAFF
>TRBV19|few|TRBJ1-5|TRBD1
TGTGCCAGTAGCCAGACAGGGGATCAGCCCCAGCATTTT
CASSQTGDQPQHF
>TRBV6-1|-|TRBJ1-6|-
TGTGCCAGCTCGGCGGGTGCTTCACCCCTCCACTTT
CASSAGASPLHF
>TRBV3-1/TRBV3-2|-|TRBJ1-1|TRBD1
TGTGCCAGCAGCCGAACCGGGACAGGGGATGAAGCTTTCTTT
CASSRTGTGDEAFF
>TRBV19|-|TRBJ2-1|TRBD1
TGTGCCAGTAGTGCCCGACAGGGGATGGGGAGCTACAATGAGCAGTTCTTC
CASSARQGMGSYNEQFF
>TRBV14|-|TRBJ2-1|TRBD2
TGTGCCAGCAGCCAAGACGGACTAGCGGGAGGAGGTGAGCAGTTCTTC
CASSQDGLAGGGEQFF
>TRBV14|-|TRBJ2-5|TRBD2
TGTGCCAGCAACACGGCGGGAGTGCGAGGGACCCAGTACTTC
CASNTAGVRGTQYF
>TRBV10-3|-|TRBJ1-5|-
TGTGCCATCAGTGTCAGGCTCGTTGAGCCCCAGCATTTT
CAISVRLVEPQHF
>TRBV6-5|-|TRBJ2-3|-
TGTGCCAGCCCCAGGGGAGCGGCAAGCACAGATACGCAGTATTTT
CASPRGAASTDTQYF
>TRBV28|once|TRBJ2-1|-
TGTGCCAGCAGTCCTTTAGGGACTCTTTACAATGAGCAGTTCTTC
CASSPLGTLYNEQFF
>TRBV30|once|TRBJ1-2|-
TGTGCCTGGAGTACCCACAGCTATGGCTACACCTTC
CAWSTHSYGYTF
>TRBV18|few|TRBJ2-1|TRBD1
TGTGCCAGCTCACCACCTGGACAGGGTAGCCATGAGCAGTTCTTC
CASSPPGQGSHEQFF
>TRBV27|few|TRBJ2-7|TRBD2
TGTGCCAGTTCCTCTAGCGGCTACGAGCAGTACTTC
CASSSSGYEQYF
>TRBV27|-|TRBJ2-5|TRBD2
TGTGCCAGATGCGGGGGCCAAGAGACCCAGTACTTC
CARCGGQETQYF
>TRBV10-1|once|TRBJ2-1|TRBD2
TGCGCCAGCAGTGGGACTAGCGGCTCCTACAATGAGCAGTTCTTC
CASSGTSGSYNEQFF
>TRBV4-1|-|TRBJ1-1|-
TGCGCCAGCAGCCAATGGCAGAACATTATTGGCACTGAAGCTTTCTTT
CASSQWQNIIGTEAFF
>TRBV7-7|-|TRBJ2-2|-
TGTGCCAGCAGCCTAGGACGGGAGATTAACACCGGGGAGCTGTTTTTT
CASSLGREINTGELFF
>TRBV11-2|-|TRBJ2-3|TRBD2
TGTGCCAGCAGTTCTCCGGGACTAGGGTTCTCAGATACGCAGTATTTT
CASSSPGLGFSDTQYF
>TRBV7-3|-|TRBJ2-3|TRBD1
TGTGCCAGCTCCTTGGACAGGGGTACAGATACGCAGTATTTT
CASSLDRGTDTQYF
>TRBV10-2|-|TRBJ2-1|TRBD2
TGCGCCAGCAGTGCGACTAGCGGGAGGAATGAGCAGTTCTTC
CASSATSGRNEQFF
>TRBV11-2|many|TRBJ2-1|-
TGTGCCAGCAGCAAGCGGCTAGCGACCAATGAGCAGTTCTTC
CASSKRLATNEQFF
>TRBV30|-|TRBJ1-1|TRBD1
TGTGCCTGGAGTGACAAACAGGGGTTCGACACTGAAGCTTTCTTT
CAWSDKQGFDTEAFF
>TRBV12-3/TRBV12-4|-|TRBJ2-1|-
TGTGCCAGCAGTTCCAGGGGTTACAATGAGCAGTTCTTC
CASSSRGYNEQFF
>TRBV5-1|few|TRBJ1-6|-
TGCGCCAGCAGCTTGACAACTAAGTCACCCCTCCACTTT
CASSLTTKSPLHF